This T cell receptor beta chain was identified during a study of blood T cell repertoires in COVID-19 (TCRdb year 2020). Concerning the study at large: The collaborator samples originated in the United States, Italy and Spain and spanned the acute and convalescent phases of COVID-19. The prospective study material was composed of cDNA or gDNA derived from T cells, B-cell-depleted T cells, or PBMCs. The dataset comprised deeply sampled blood TCRbeta repertoires from subjects exposed to, actively infected with, or recovered from COVID-19. The repertoires were made available in a free public database intended to serve as a resource for research on the immune response to SARS-CoV-2. The samples were drawn from two sources: the first 160 participants of the ongoing ImmuneRACE study, and 1,200 or so subjects contributed by 6 global collaborators. A de-identified subject ID, COVID-19 status, age in years and sex were almost always included in the sample metadata. HLA class I and class II types, where available, came from metadata supplied by the sample provider rather than from assay-based typing. What the work shows at the level of the full study, not this receptor alone: The quantity of clinical and demographic metadata differed by source and by participant and was supplied without curation.

In Seattle, one collaborating source enrolled patients while the infection was active and tracked those patients longitudinally over the course of disease. Whole blood was collected in K2EDTA tubes by collaborating institutions according to the institutions' own protocols. Collaborator samples were shipped for TCRbeta analysis as frozen whole blood, isolated PBMCs, or DNA extracted from either sample type. TCRbeta CDR3 regions were amplified from genomic DNA using the immunoSEQ Assay, a bias-controlled multiplex PCR. Per the authors' processing: Within the assay, amplification of reference gene primers was used to estimate how many nucleated cells each sample contained. To quantify the absolute abundance of each unique TCRbeta CDR3 rearrangement, sequence reads were collapsed and filtered. Productive Simpson clonality was computed per sample as the square root of Simpson's diversity index over productive rearrangements. TCRdb obtained this table from immuneACCESS and retained in-frame rearrangements with V and J assigned. These tables miss some clones; where compared with another copy, unresolved V genes account for less than half of the shortfall, and the remainder is unexplained. Clone size and the V and J calls come from that table; the DNA yielded D and trimming. This sample comprises about 190,000 clones, roughly 87% of them detected only once. The top ten constitute about 8% of the sample.

The germline V gene (reference sequence) gives CDR1 as LGHDT and CDR2 as YNNKEL. CDR3 length: 13 amino acids, cysteine to phenylalanine. This entry keeps only the CDR3 DNA: 39 bases, framed from base 1. Trimming removed 4 bases from V and 7 bases from J, leaving 8 bases between the germline ends. Regarding this clone: The antigen this receptor binds is unknown. No base-level quality is on record; no much larger clone is a single base apart.

The chain is assembled from TRBV3-1 (or the pseudogene TRBV3-2) and TRBJ1-6; no D gene call is confident. The origin of this receptor is a woman between 55 and 75 years old with COVID-19, enrolled during active disease. Specimen: peripheral blood. DNA sequence: TGTGCCAGCAGCCCGACAAAGAATTCACCCCTCCACTTT. Its protein product is CASSPTKNSPLHF.